This T cell receptor beta chain was retrieved from a study of immune evolution from preneoplasia to lung adenocarcinoma. Libraries were prepared by immunoSEQ multiplex PCR; TCRdb keeps only in-frame clonotypes and omits some of them. Here the sample spans 25,000 to 30,000 clones, about three quarters being singletons. In germline, CDR1 is MNHEY, CDR2 SMNVEV (reference sequence). The CDR3 contains 15 residues. Trimming pared 7 bases from V and 1 base from J, leaving 14 bases between. The specimen sequenced was FFPE invasive lung adenocarcinoma tissue. The chain carries TRBV27 and TRBJ2-1; TRBD1 is a possible D gene (6 bases). The sequence was obtained from a person between 55 and 70 years old with invasive lung adenocarcinoma. Some clones in this sample may be carry-over from other donors' samples. In nucleotides, the CDR3 is TGTGCCAGCACCAACCAGGGGAAATCCTACAATGAGCAGTTCTTC. This gives the protein CASTNQGKSYNEQFF.